This T cell receptor beta chain originates from a study of T cell responses to AZD1222 COVID-19 vaccine. In regard to this clone: Antigen unknown.

Only in-frame clones appear in the TCRdb table, and some are missing; sequencing was by immunoSEQ multiplex PCR. In the table there are 110,000 to 150,000 clones, approximately 92% of which are singletons. The CDR3 loop spans 12 amino acids. Germline-derived CDR1 and CDR2 are MNHEY and SVGAGI. Trimming removed 6 bases at V and 4 bases at J, with 7 bases between. The study, taken as a whole, reports: Spike-specific TCR breadth rose after two AZD1222 doses, and depth rose as well.

This receptor was identified in an adult who received the AZD1222 COVID-19 vaccine. The specimen comprised peripheral blood, sampled 28 days after the second AZD1222 dose. This sequence joins TRBV6-5 and TRBJ1-3, with D possibly matching TRBD1 (5 bases). The CDR3 DNA is TGTGCCAGCAGGGCAGGGGGAAACACCATATATTTT. Translation gives CASRAGGNTIYF.